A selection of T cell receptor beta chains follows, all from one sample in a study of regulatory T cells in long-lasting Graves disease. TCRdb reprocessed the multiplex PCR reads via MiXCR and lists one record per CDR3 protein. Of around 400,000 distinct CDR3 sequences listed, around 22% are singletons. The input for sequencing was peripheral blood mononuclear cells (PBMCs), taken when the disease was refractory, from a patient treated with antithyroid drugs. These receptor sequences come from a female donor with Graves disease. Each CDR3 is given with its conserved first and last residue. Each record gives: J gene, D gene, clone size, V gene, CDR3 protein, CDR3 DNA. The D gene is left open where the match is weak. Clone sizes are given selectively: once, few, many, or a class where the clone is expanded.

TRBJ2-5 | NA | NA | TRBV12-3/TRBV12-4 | CASRPTRRSETQYF | TGTGCCAGCAGGCCTACTAGGAGGTCAGAGACCCAGTACTTC
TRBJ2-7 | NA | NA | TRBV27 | CASSFGGGHFYEQYF | TGTGCCAGCAGTTTCGGCGGGGGACATTTCTACGAGCAGTACTTC
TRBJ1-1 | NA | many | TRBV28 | CASPGGGLNTEAFF | TGTGCCAGCCCAGGAGGGGGGCTGAACACTGAAGCTTTCTTT
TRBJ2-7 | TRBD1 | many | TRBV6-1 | CASSTGTGGERSYEQYF | TGTGCCAGCAGTACCGGGACAGGGGGCGAACGGTCCTACGAGCAGTACTTC
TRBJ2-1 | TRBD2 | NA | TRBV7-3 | CASSLRGLAGGEWNEQFF | TGTGCCAGCAGCTTACGGGGACTAGCGGGAGGGGAATGGAATGAGCAGTTCTTC
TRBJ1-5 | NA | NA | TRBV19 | CASSRTRDINQPQHF | TGTGCCAGTAGTAGAACTCGGGACATAAATCAGCCCCAGCATTTT
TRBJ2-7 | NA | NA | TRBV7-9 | CASTKDGSPLDYEQYF | TGTGCCAGCACCAAAGACGGGTCGCCTCTGGACTACGAGCAGTACTTC
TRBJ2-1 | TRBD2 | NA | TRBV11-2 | CASSLGIGLAVDEQFF | TGTGCCAGCAGCTTAGGAATAGGACTAGCGGTCGATGAGCAGTTCTTC
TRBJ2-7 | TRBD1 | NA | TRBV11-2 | CASSLIRGQRKDYEQYF | TGTGCCAGCAGCTTAATCAGGGGGCAGAGAAAAGACTACGAGCAGTACTTC
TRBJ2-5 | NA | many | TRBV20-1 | CSAREAGKETQYF | TGCAGTGCTAGAGAGGCCGGGAAAGAGACCCAGTACTTC